This TCR beta chain was sequenced during a study of beta chain features in type 1 diabetes (dated by TCRdb to 2016 to 2018). About the investigation overall: Mean age, gender distribution, total cell number and subset yield were not different between patients and healthy donors. A total of roughly 100 million sorted cells were examined across all samples, and RNA yield correlated strongly with the number of cells per subset. In the study, TCRB repertoires of sorted circulating CD4+ T cell subsets from recently diagnosed type 1 diabetes patients were compared with those of matched healthy donors. Naive and central memory subsets were obtained from all 28 donors, but regulatory and stem cell-like memory subsets were isolated from only 8 patients and 8 healthy donors.

Overall study outcomes, separate from this receptor: Fewer insertions and more nucleotide deletions at VDJ recombination sites were observed in patients with type 1 diabetes, implying thymic rearrangement abnormalities. Naive, central memory and regulatory TCRB repertoires appeared to be more alike among patients than among healthy donors. Because cDNA rather than genomic DNA was sequenced, highly expressing activated cells could have been over-represented, although no difference in activation and CD3 levels was found between groups. Shorter templates might be favored by PCR, yet because patient and control samples were amplified and corrected together, any such skew would affect both groups equally. Type 1 diabetes patients showed a moderate but significant shortening of TCRB CDR3 length in all four CD4+ subsets. HLA sub-analyses involved small numbers of individuals, so any influence of HLA type on TCRB rearrangement remained unresolved.

V is reduced by 0 bases and J by 8 bases, leaving a spacing of 14 bases between them. The germline V gene specifies SGHRS as CDR1 and YFSETQ as CDR2. Measured from the cysteine to the phenylalanine, the CDR3 is 14 residues long. The sequence is cut down to CDR3 DNA, 42 bases in frame from base 1. A single peripheral blood draw of around 100 mL on average was collected from each donor into heparinised tubes. A BD FACSAria II was used to sort naive, central memory, regulatory and stem cell-like memory CD4+ T cells with a panel that included CD45RO, CCR7, CD25, CD127, CD95 and CD27. Purity was above 95% for every sorted population. PBMCs were isolated right away by Lymphoprep density gradient centrifugation and were stained directly, without culture. To minimize batch effects, samples were stained and sorted in pairs, one healthy donor with one patient per experiment. With respect to this clone: Its antigen remains unidentified. No much larger clone exists at a distance of one base, and base qualities are not known.

The entire isolated RNA was reverse transcribed using the High Capacity cDNA Reverse Transcription Kit, and thus expressed TCRB transcripts were sequenced. Naive, central memory and regulatory T cell samples underwent deep immunoSEQ sequencing, averaging around 3.9 million total reads per sample. Sorted cells were lysed in RLT buffer and RNA was extracted with DNase-treated RNeasy Micro or Mini kits, depending on cell number. Each cell subset was processed separately to prevent cross-contamination, with patient and healthy donor samples processed together. The immunoSEQ multiplex PCR was used to amplify TCRB sequences from cDNA, generating 87-bp fragments that spanned the CDR3 region. Sequencing of the amplicons was done on the Illumina HiSeq platform. Turning to the authors' computational methods: PCR bias was corrected computationally using synthetic template baselines, and reads within Hamming distance 2 were collapsed, with unmergeable singletons discarded. Reads were aligned to IMGT to assign V, D and J genes, CDR3 length, and insertions or deletions at six rearrangement sites. Within each subset, clonotype counts were normalized to the number of sorted cells before true diversity and Gini coefficients were calculated with the tcR R package. The overlap coefficient, calculated on TCRB nucleotide sequences, was used to quantify repertoire sharing. As a proxy for the pre-selection repertoire, out-of-frame TCRB sequences from naive cells were analyzed. In its TCRdb copy, this immuneACCESS table keeps in-frame sequences only and misses some clones. Where compared with another copy, unresolved V genes explain less than half of these, and the others have no known cause. The V and J calls and clone size come from that table; D and trimming were worked out from the DNA. The sample contains around 250,000 clones, more than 11% of them found a single time. The top ten clonotypes cover about 0.018% of the sample.

The sequencing input was naive CD4+ T cells from blood. The cell subset or site label, read with the paper, signifies: true naive CD4+ T cells. This clonotype originated in a man aged 25-45 years with type 1 diabetes. The chain employs TRBV5-1 and TRBJ1-2; no D segment can be confidently identified. The bases are TGCGCCAGCAGCTTGGGCCTCGAGGGTTCGGGCTACACCTTC. This encodes CASSLGLEGSGYTF.